The table lists the clone carrying this T cell receptor beta chain with many counts. Its target is unknown. This sample is part of a study of T-cell reconstitution after alpha-beta-depleted transplantation in children. Whole-study findings and limits: Several hundred expanded graft clones reportedly were the source of alpha-beta T cells about two months after transplant. T-cell counts and diversity at one year post-transplant came mainly from newly produced T cells.

Trimming took 5 bases from V and 0 from J, leaving 14 bases between them. From germline, CDR1 is DFQATT and CDR2 SNEGSKA (reference sequence). The CDR3 has 14 amino acids. Unique molecular identifiers were used in preparing the TCRbeta library. TCRdb analysed the PCR reads with MiXCR anew, one entry per CDR3 protein. The table has around 700,000 distinct CDR3 sequences, about an eighth seen once. The receptor was isolated from a girl between 2 and 10 years old with congenital amegakaryocytic thrombocytopenia, due to receive a stem cell transplant. The sample consisted of PBMCs, taken before TCRalphabeta/CD19-depleted stem cell transplant. The chain couples TRBV20-1 to TRBJ2-7; the D gene is possibly TRBD2 (6 bases). CDR3 residues: CSARDFSSSYEQYF. CDR3 sequence (DNA): TGCAGTGCTCGGGACTTCTCGAGCTCCTACGAGCAGTACTTC.